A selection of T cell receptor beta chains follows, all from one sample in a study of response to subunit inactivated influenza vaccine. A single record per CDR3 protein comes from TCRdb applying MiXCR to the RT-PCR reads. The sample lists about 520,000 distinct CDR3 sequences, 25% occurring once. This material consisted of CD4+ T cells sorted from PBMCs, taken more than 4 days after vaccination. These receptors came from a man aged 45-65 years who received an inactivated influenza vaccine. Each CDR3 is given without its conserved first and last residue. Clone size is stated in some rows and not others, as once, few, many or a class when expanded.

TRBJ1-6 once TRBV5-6 ASRRDRRFNSPLH
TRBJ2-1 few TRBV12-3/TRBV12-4 ASSATRNEQF
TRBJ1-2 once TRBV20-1 SARALDRNYGYT
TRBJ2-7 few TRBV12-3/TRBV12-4 ASSRPHDRLRPYEQY
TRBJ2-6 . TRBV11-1 ASSTGQNINPLSGANVLT
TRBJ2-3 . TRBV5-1 ASSLGASSGSRGDTQY
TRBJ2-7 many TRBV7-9 ASSKSLGPTTGQQY
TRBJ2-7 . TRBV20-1 SARDSRRVTSSYEQY
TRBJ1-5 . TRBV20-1 SAGEVSNQPQH
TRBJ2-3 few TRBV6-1 ASKKTPVGGTDTQY
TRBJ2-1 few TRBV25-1 ASSRGIRQATYNEQF
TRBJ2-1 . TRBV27 ASSNGGAPYNEQF
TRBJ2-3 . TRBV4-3 ASSHRGVHGTDTQY
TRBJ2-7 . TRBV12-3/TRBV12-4 ASGRDTNTHEQY
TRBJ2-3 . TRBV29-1 SVEFWAVDTQY